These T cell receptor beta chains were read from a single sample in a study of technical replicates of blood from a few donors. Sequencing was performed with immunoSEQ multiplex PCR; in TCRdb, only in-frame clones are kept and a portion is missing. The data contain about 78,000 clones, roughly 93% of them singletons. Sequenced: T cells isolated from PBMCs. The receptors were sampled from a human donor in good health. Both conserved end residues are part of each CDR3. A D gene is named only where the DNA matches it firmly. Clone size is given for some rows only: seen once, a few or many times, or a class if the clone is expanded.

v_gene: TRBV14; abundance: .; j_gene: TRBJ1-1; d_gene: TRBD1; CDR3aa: CASSQPGQGARAFF; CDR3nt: TGTGCCAGCAGCCAACCGGGACAGGGGGCGCGGGCTTTCTTT
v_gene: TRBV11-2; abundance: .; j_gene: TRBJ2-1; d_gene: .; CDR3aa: CASTKRGSGNEQFF; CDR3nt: TGTGCCAGCACCAAAAGAGGTTCTGGCAATGAGCAGTTCTTC
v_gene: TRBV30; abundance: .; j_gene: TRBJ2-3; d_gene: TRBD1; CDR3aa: CAWIGTGGISDTQYF; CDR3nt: TGTGCCTGGATAGGGACAGGGGGCATATCAGATACGCAGTATTTT
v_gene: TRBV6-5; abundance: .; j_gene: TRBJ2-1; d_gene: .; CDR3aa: CASNTYNEQFF; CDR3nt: TGTGCCAGCAATACTTACAATGAGCAGTTCTTC
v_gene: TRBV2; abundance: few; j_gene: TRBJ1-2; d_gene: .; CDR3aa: CASSTGIKGYTF; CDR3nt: TGTGCCAGCAGCACAGGGATTAAGGGCTACACCTTC
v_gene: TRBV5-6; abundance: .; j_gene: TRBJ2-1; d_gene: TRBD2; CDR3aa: CASSPGTSVFGSSYNEQFF; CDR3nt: TGTGCCAGCAGCCCGGGGACTAGCGTCTTTGGGAGCTCCTACAATGAGCAGTTCTTC
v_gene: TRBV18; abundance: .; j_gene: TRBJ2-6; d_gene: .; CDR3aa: CASSPLQPDNSGANVLTF; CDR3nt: TGTGCCAGCTCACCCCTTCAACCGGACAACTCTGGGGCCAACGTCCTGACTTTC
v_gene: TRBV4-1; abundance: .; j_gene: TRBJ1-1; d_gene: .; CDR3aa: CASSQSGYNAEAFF; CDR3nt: TGCGCCAGCAGCCAATCGGGTTACAACGCTGAAGCTTTCTTT
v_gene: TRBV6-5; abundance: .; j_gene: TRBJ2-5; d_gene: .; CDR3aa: CASSPGVLKETQYF; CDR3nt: TGTGCCAGCAGCCCCGGGGTTTTGAAAGAGACCCAGTACTTC
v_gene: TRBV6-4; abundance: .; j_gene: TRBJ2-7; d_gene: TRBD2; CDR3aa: CASSASKGGRAYEQYF; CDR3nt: TGTGCCAGCAGTGCCTCCAAGGGCGGGAGGGCCTACGAGCAGTACTTC
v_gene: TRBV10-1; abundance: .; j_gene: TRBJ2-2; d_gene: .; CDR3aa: CASSLTPGGAGELFF; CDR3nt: TGCGCCAGCAGCTTAACTCCGGGCGGGGCCGGGGAGCTGTTTTTT